The clone carrying this T cell receptor beta chain was recorded a few times. This record belongs to a study of blood T cell repertoires in COVID-19. Methods used by the authors: Reference gene primer amplification gave nucleated cell count estimates. The table came from immunoSEQ multiplex PCR; TCRdb's copy has only in-frame clones and leaves some out. V and J calls and clone size are as listed in that table; D and trimming were resolved from the DNA. This sample has about 160,000 clones; approximately 82% occur once, and the top ten carry approximately 21%. Germline V CDR1 and CDR2: SNHLY, FYNNEI. CDR3 length: 12 residues. Trimming cost V 7 bases and J 2 bases, with 9 bases left between them.

Sequencing input: peripheral blood. This TCR derives from a woman aged 80 or over with acute or convalescent COVID-19. This chain connects TRBV2 to TRBJ2-7, with D unclear. CDR3 DNA sequence: TGTGCCAGCAACGCGCGCACCTACGAGCAGTACTTC. This translates into CASNARTYEQYF.